The TCR beta chain under discussion was sequenced for a study of CD8 T cells in ankylosing spondylitis. This CDR3 has 12 residues. V was clipped by 5 bases and J by 5 bases, with 6 bases between them. The study's findings and limits: CD8+ cells made up the disease-linked clones, which were relatively rare in peripheral blood. Within matched ankylosing spondylitis synovial fluid, disease-linked clones were reportedly significantly enriched. Certain motif variants had earlier appeared in reactive arthritis synovial fluid and blood. For ankylosing spondylitis blood, a TCR beta motif of about eight highly homologous variants appeared characteristic.

Ten or more counts support this clonotype. The antigen is not known. Quantitative 5'-RACE with molecular barcodes produced the TCR beta libraries. Each CDR3 protein gets one entry after TCRdb re-called the 5' RACE reads with MiXCR. Altogether some 700,000 distinct CDR3 sequences are present, about 20% being singletons, with the ten largest covering 19%. The receptor was derived from a male donor with ankylosing spondylitis. This chain links TRBV12-3 or TRBV12-4 with TRBJ2-2; D remains ambiguous. Material: blood, either unsorted or a sorted T cell fraction (not recorded which). CDR3 in amino acids: CASSRMTGELFF. CDR3 DNA sequence: TGTGCCAGCAGTCGTATGACCGGGGAGCTGTTTTTT.